Here is one T cell receptor (beta chain) with its context. The antigen remains undetermined. The entry originates in a study of shared clonotypes between healthy human individuals. Genomic DNA of each subset was evenly split across several immunoSEQ plates. Clones were sequenced by immunoSEQ multiplex PCR, and TCRdb holds only the in-frame ones, with some missing. The table has around 2,000,000 clones, 90% to 95% seen once; the top ten hold more than 0.1%. Study findings and constraints: In having few donors, the study represented limited genetic and exposure-history diversity. All-four-donor shared clonotypes had higher generation probabilities than non-shared clonotypes did.

In germline, CDR1 is LNHDA, CDR2 SQIVND (reference sequence). Deletions cut 5 bases from V and 3 bases from J, with 6 bases between. This CDR3 is 12 amino acids long. This clonotype was obtained from a man younger than 35 in good health. Sequenced: naive CD4+ T cells sorted from blood. As for subset: CD45RA+ positively selected. This chain joins TRBV19 and TRBJ2-3; D not certain. The chain's CDR3 is CASSVETDTQYF. CDR3 DNA sequence: TGTGCCAGTAGTGTCGAAACAGATACGCAGTATTTT.